Shown below are 5 T cell receptor beta chains from a single sample sequenced in a study of blood T cell repertoires in COVID-19 (dated by TCRdb to 2018 to 2020). Libraries were constructed by the immunoSEQ multiplex PCR assay. In its TCRdb copy, this immuneACCESS table keeps in-frame sequences only and misses some clones. Where compared with another copy, unresolved V genes explain less than half of these, and the others have no known cause. The sample table shows over 80,000 clones, and 70% to 85% are seen once. Of the sample, roughly 4.2% is held by the ten largest clones. Input material: peripheral blood. All receptors derive from a woman in her forties or fifties with acute or convalescent COVID-19.

The chain uses TRBV6-1 and TRBJ2-6, with 7 bases lining up with TRBD2. Looked up from germline, CDR1 is MNHNS and CDR2 is SASEGT. V shed 4 bases, J shed 3 bases, and the junction held 6 bases outside the gene matches. The CDR3 covers 16 residues. CDR3 nucleotide sequence: TGTGCCAGCAGTGCATTCAGGGAGGGTGGGGCCAACGTCCTGACTTTC. Protein: CASSAFREGGANVLTF.

The J gene is TRBJ1-6, the V gene TRBV4-3; D is perhaps TRBD1 (5 bases). The germline CDR1 and CDR2 sequences are LGHNA and YSLEER. CDR3 size: 16 residues. V was trimmed by 3 bases and J by 9 bases, leaving 18 bases between them. The CDR3 DNA reads TGCGCCAGCAGCCACCGTACGACGGAGGGGATTTCACCCCTCCACTTT. Residues: CASSHRTTEGISPLHF.

The rearrangement uses TRBV18 and TRBJ2-2, with D perhaps TRBD1 (6 bases). The V end was cut by 3 bases, the J end by 0 bases, with 17 bases between. Germline loops: CDR1 KGHSH, CDR2 LQKENI. This CDR3 region has 18 residues. CDR3 in amino acids: CASSPAPNRVPNTGELFF. DNA for the CDR3: TGTGCCAGCTCACCTGCCCCGAACAGGGTTCCGAACACCGGGGAGCTGTTTTTT.

This clone came up once. This chain uses TRBV9 with TRBJ2-1, with TRBD2 matching over 9 bases. Germline trimming cut 3 bases from V and 5 bases from J; bases unmatched to any gene: 9. This CDR3 is 16 amino acids long. Germline V gene lookup returns CDR1 SGDLS and CDR2 YYNGEE. CDR3 region: CASSAHPSGNNNEQFF. The CDR3 nucleotides read TGTGCCAGCAGCGCCCATCCTAGCGGGAACAACAATGAGCAGTTCTTC. Combining the CDR3 with reference TRBV9 and TRBJ2-1 gives the whole variable domain DSGVTQTPKHLITATGQRVTLRCSPRSGDLSVYWYQQSLDQGLQFLIQYYNGEERAKGNILERFSAQQFPDLHSELNLSSLELGDSALYFCASSAHPSGNNNEQFFGPGTRLTVL.

There are a few counts of this clone. This chain uses TRBV9 with TRBJ1-1; possibly TRBD1 for D (5 bases). Germline CDR1 reads SGDLS; CDR2 reads YYNGEE. Between the trimmed V and J ends, which lost 3 bases and 6 bases, there was a span of 12 bases. The CDR3 loop spans 13 amino acids. For the CDR3, the DNA is TGTGCCAGCAGCGATAAAGGGACTGCTGAAGCTTTCTTT. This codes for CASSDKGTAEAFF.